One and the same sample provided the 20 T cell receptor beta chains below, sequenced in a study of cytomegalovirus exposure and HLA in healthy donors (dated by TCRdb to the late 2010s). Library method: the immunoSEQ multiplex PCR assay. The multiplex PCR relied on a mix of 60 forward primers for TCR Vbeta segments and 13 reverse primers for TCR Jbeta segments. TCRdb carries this immuneACCESS record with in-frame sequences only. Its versions omit some clonotypes, under half of them owing to an unresolved V gene in the studies checked, with the rest unexplained. This sample holds tens of thousands of clones; around 53% were observed only once. 6.2% of the sample comes from the top ten. Sample: PBMCs. These receptors came from a woman aged 40 to 49 in good health and CMV-seropositive.

The chain couples TRBV4-2 to TRBJ2-3; TRBD2 agrees at 8 bases. CDR3 size: 15 residues. Germline assignment: CDR1 LGHNA and CDR2 YNFKEQ. V trimming: 4 bases; J trimming: 0 bases; junction bases outside the gene matches: 3. For the CDR3, the DNA is TGTGCCAGCAGCCGCGGGGGGCTAAGCACAGATACGCAGTATTTT. This sequence encodes CASSRGGLSTDTQYF.

The rearrangement uses TRBV15 and TRBJ1-3; D remains ambiguous. The CDR3 has 15 residues. V was clipped by 0 bases and J by 0 bases, with 6 bases between them. CDR1 is LNHNV, CDR2 YYDKDF, per germline (reference sequence). CDR3 amino acids: CATSRDPISGNTIYF. In nucleotides, the CDR3 is TGTGCCACCAGCAGAGATCCCATCTCTGGAAACACCATATATTTT.

This rearrangement joins TRBV27 to TRBJ2-1; 13 nucleotides align to TRBD2. The length of the CDR3 is 19 residues. Germline loops: CDR1 MNHEY, CDR2 SMNVEV (reference sequence). J lost 0 bases, V lost 5 bases, and 10 bases had no gene match. The CDR3 region has the DNA TGTGCCAGCAGTCCCTGGGGACTAGCGGGGACGGGCTCCTACAATGAGCAGTTCTTC. This encodes CASSPWGLAGTGSYNEQFF.

The chain carries TRBV5-6 and TRBJ2-7; tentative D call: TRBD1 (5 bases). Germline V CDR1 and CDR2: SGHDT, YYEEEE. This CDR3 spans 14 amino acids. With 3 bases removed from V and 6 bases from J, the gap between germline ends came to 16 bases. CDR3 sequence reads: CASSSTRTSFEQYF. CDR3 coding DNA: TGTGCCAGCAGCTCGACACGGACATCTTTCGAGCAGTACTTC. The entire variable domain, with the rest obtained from reference TRBV5-6 and TRBJ2-7, is as follows: DAGVTQSPTHLIKTRGQQVTLRCSPKSGHDTVSWYQQALGQGPQFIFQYYEEEERQRGNFPDRFSGHQFPNYSSELNVNALLLGDSALYLCASSSTRTSFEQYFGPGTRLTVT.

To note about this clone: The germline gene is not matched at one end of the junction; a read error may be the cause. This chain joins TRBV7-7 and TRBJ2-5; tentatively, D is TRBD2 (5 bases). There are 15 residues in the CDR3. Germline CDR1 and CDR2: SSHAT and FNYEAQ (reference sequence). The CDR3 loop is CASSLDAGGQETQYF. Here the CDR3 DNA reads TGTGCTAGCAGCTTAGATGCAGGAGGCCAAGAGACCCAGTACTTC. Combining the CDR3 with reference TRBV7-7 and TRBJ2-5 gives the whole variable domain GAGVSQSPRYKVTKRGQDVTLRCDPISSHATLYWYQQALGQGPEFLTYFNYEAQPDKSGLPSDRFSAERPEGSISTLTIQRTEQRDSAMYRCASSLDAGGQETQYFGPGTRLLVL.

The chain couples TRBV7-2 to TRBJ1-2; TRBD1 agrees at 10 bases. CDR1 is SGHTA and CDR2 is FQGNSA in the germline V gene. This CDR3 contains 15 residues. The V segment lost 5 bases and the J segment 8 bases; nucleotides outside the gene matches: 11. The CDR3 nucleotides are TGTGCCAGCAGCCGAGAGGGACAGGGGTCGAGCGGCTACACCTTC. Translation gives CASSREGQGSSGYTF.

This clone appeared once. The J gene is TRBJ1-2, the V gene TRBV7-2; TRBD1 is a possible D gene (5 bases). CDR1 and CDR2 (germline): SGHTA, FQGNSA. CDR3 length: 13 residues. V lost 4 bases and J 8 bases, leaving 14 bases between the germline ends. This CDR3 is CASSSSRQNGYTF. For the CDR3, the DNA is TGTGCCAGCAGCTCCTCGAGACAGAACGGCTACACCTTC.

The sample holds a few counts of this clone. The chain recombines TRBV9 with TRBJ2-5, with 8 bases that match TRBD2. This CDR3 spans 16 amino acids. Trimming removed 4 bases from V and 4 bases from J; junction bases left unmatched: 12. Looked up from germline, CDR1 is SGDLS and CDR2 is YYNGEE. The CDR3 spells CASSPLGGGHGETQYF. DNA of the CDR3: TGTGCCAGCAGCCCCCTCGGGGGGGGGCACGGAGAGACCCAGTACTTC.

In its sample, this clone was seen a few times. This rearrangement joins TRBV6-5 to TRBJ1-5; 7 bases agree with TRBD1. V dropped 6 bases and J dropped 2; count of bases not matched to a gene: 1. CDR1 MNHEY and CDR2 SVGAGI come from the germline V gene. The CDR3 length is 13 residues. CDR3: CASSGTGNQPQHF. CDR3 coding DNA: TGTGCCAGCAGCGGGACAGGCAATCAGCCCCAGCATTTT.

This sequence joins TRBV29-1 and TRBJ1-1; D is perhaps TRBD1 (5 bases). Germline V gene sequence: CDR1 SQVTM, CDR2 ANQGSEA. The CDR3 contains 14 residues. The V end was cut by 2 bases, the J end by 4 bases, with 14 bases between. The CDR3 sequence: CSVEQGGGGTEAFF. The CDR3 DNA follows: TGCAGCGTTGAACAGGGAGGAGGTGGCACTGAAGCTTTCTTT. Supplemented by reference TRBV29-1 and TRBJ1-1, the full variable domain reads SAVISQKPSRDICQRGTSLTIQCQVDSQVTMMFWYRQQPGQSLTLIATANQGSEATYESGFVIDKFPISRPNLTFSTLTVSNMSPEDSSIYLCSVEQGGGGTEAFFGQGTRLTVV.

In DNA, the CDR3 is TGTGCCAGCAGTGACGGGCAGGGCCCCTCTGGGGCCAACGTCCTGACTTTC. Residues: CASSDGQGPSGANVLTF. The chain carries TRBV6-4 and TRBJ2-6; possibly TRBD1 for D (5 bases). The ends were cut back, 2 bases at V and 0 bases at J, with 11 bases in the middle. The CDR3 spans 17 residues. From germline, CDR1 is MRHNA and CDR2 SNTAGT.

The chain is built from TRBV6-1 and TRBJ1-2; D ambiguous. V was pared by 2 bases and J by 5 bases, with 12 bases between. The CDR3 is 14 residues long. CDR1 and CDR2 (germline): MNHNS, SASEGT. The CDR3 bases are TGTGCCAGCAGTGAATTGGCGGCTTCTTATGGCTACACCTTC. Its translation: CASSELAASYGYTF.

J is TRBJ2-7 and V is TRBV5-1; TRBD1 might be the D (5 bases). This CDR3 has 15 residues. CDR1 and CDR2 (germline): SGHRS, YFSETQ. Deletions cut 4 bases from V and 0 bases from J, with 14 bases between. The CDR3 spells CASSAGRQSSYEQYF. In DNA form, the CDR3 reads TGCGCCAGCAGCGCCGGCCGACAGAGCTCCTACGAGCAGTACTTC.

The chain joins TRBV11-3 to TRBJ2-1; TRBD2 might be the D (6 bases). CDR3 length equals 14 residues. Germline loops: CDR1 SGHNT, CDR2 YENEEA. V was clipped by 5 bases and J by 4 bases, with 12 bases between them. Written as DNA, the CDR3 is TGTGCCAGCAGCGTGGCTAGCGCTTACAATGAGCAGTTCTTC. It is translated as CASSVASAYNEQFF. The entire variable domain, with the rest obtained from reference TRBV11-3 and TRBJ2-1, is as follows: EAGVVQSPRYKIIEKKQPVAFWCNPISGHNTLYWYLQNLGQGPELLIRYENEEAVDDSQLPKDRFSAERLKGVDSTLKIQPAELGDSAVYLCASSVASAYNEQFFGPGTRLTVL.

The chain joins TRBV6-4 to TRBJ2-3; 7 bases are shared with TRBD2. CDR1 MRHNA and CDR2 SNTAGT come from the germline V gene. The CDR3 runs 15 residues. V lost 4 bases, J lost 2 bases, and 6 bases stayed unmatched. The chain's CDR3 is CASSVERGNTDTQYF. The CDR3 region has the DNA TGTGCCAGCAGTGTAGAGCGGGGAAACACAGATACGCAGTATTTT.

The rearrangement uses TRBV30 and TRBJ1-1; TRBD1 matches 7 bases. The length of the CDR3 is 14 residues. Germline trimming cut 5 bases from V and 2 bases from J; bases unmatched to any gene: 8. Germline V gene sequence: CDR1 GTSNPN, CDR2 SVGIG (reference sequence). The chain's CDR3 is CAWRWRTGNTEAFF. CDR3 sequence (DNA): TGTGCCTGGCGATGGAGGACAGGTAACACTGAAGCTTTCTTT.

The chain recombines TRBV5-1 with TRBJ1-2; 8 bases are shared with TRBD1. V lost 0 bases, J lost 4 bases, and 5 bases stayed unmatched. This CDR3 spans 15 amino acids. Germline lookup yields CDR1 SGHRS and CDR2 YFSETQ. Here the CDR3 DNA reads TGCGCCAGCAGCTTGGCTGGGACAGGATCCTATGGCTACACCTTC. This sequence encodes CASSLAGTGSYGYTF.

The chain combines TRBV6-5 with TRBJ2-5, with unresolved D. The J call may not be correct, given that the DNA end is closer to TRBJ2-7. The germline V gene encodes CDR1 MNHEY and CDR2 SVGAGI. The CDR3 spans 15 residues. The chain's CDR3 is CASSYSSQSSYEQYF. The CDR3 DNA is TGTGCCAGCAGTTATTCGTCACAGAGCTCCTACGAGCAGTACTTC.

The chain has TRBV13 and TRBJ1-6; D may be TRBD1 (6 bases). The ends were cut back, 0 bases at V and 8 bases at J, with 11 bases in the middle. The germline gives CDR1 PRHDT, CDR2 FYEKMQ (reference sequence). This CDR3 is 15 amino acids long. CDR3 protein: CASSLGRGSDSPLHF. The CDR3 bases are TGTGCCAGCAGCTTAGGCAGGGGAAGTGATTCACCCCTCCACTTT.

The V gene is TRBV7-3, the J gene TRBJ2-5; the D is unclear. This CDR3 contains 11 residues. The germline CDR1 and CDR2 sequences are SGHTA and FQGTGA. Trimming took 10 bases from V and 5 from J, leaving 11 bases between them. The CDR3: CAIQKWETQYF. In nucleotides, the CDR3 is TGTGCCATACAGAAATGGGAGACCCAGTACTTC.